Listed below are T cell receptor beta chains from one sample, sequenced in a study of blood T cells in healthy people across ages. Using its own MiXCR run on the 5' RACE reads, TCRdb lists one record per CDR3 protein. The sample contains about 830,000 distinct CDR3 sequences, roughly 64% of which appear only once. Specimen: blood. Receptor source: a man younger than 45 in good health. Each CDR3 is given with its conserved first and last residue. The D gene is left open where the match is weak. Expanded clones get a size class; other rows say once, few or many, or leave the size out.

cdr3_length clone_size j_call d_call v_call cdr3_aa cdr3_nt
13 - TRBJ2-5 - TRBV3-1 CASSQNRGETQYF TGTGCCAGCAGCCAGAATCGAGGGGAGACCCAGTACTTC
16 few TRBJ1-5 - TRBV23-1 CASSQLHRLRNQPQHF TGCGCCAGCAGTCAATTGCACAGGCTACGAAATCAGCCCCAGCATTTT
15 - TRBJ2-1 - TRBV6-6 CATSLATVGLGEQFF TGTGCCACGTCTCTAGCGACCGTGGGTTTGGGTGAGCAGTTCTTC
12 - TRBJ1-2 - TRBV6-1 CASQGGWGGYTF TGTGCCAGCCAGGGAGGCTGGGGTGGCTACACCTTC
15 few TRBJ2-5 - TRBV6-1 CASSASWGHGETQYF TGTGCCAGCAGTGCATCTTGGGGACACGGAGAGACCCAGTACTTC
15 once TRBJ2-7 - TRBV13 CASSPTGLSSYEQYF TGTGCCAGCAGCCCCACAGGTCTGAGCTCCTACGAGCAGTACTTC
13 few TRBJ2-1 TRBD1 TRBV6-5 CASSYSLTGGEFF TGTGCCAGCAGTTACTCCCTGACAGGGGGGGAGTTCTTC
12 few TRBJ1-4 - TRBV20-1 CSTDRYNEKLFF TGCAGTACCGACCGATATAATGAAAAACTGTTTTTT
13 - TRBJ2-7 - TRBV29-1 CSVEDRVGYEQYF TGCAGCGTTGAAGATCGCGTCGGCTACGAGCAGTACTTC
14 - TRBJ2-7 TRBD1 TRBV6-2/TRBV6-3 CASRNRGVFDEQYF TGTGCCAGCAGGAACAGGGGGGTCTTCGACGAGCAGTACTTC
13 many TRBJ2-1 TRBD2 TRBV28 CASRDSGSDEQFF TGTGCCAGCAGGGACAGCGGGAGTGATGAGCAGTTCTTC
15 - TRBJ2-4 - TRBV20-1 CSARLLQGGDNIQYF TGCAGTGCGAGACTTCTTCAGGGGGGCGATAACATTCAGTACTTC
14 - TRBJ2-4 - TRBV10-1 CASSELDSRNIQYF TGCGCCAGCAGTGAGCTGGACAGTAGGAACATTCAGTACTTC
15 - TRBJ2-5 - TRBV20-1 CSARDLGGPYNEQYF TGCAGTGCTAGAGATCTGGGGGGGCCCTACAATGAGCAGTACTTC
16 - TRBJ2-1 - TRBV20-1 CSASPSPGSSYNEQFF TGCAGTGCTAGCCCCTCTCCCGGGAGCTCATACAATGAGCAGTTCTTC
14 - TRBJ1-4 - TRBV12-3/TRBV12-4 CASSFGQDNEKLFF TGTGCCAGCAGTTTTGGGCAGGATAATGAAAAACTGTTTTTT
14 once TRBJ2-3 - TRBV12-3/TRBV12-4 CVSSCGVAGDMQYF TGTGTCAGCAGTTGCGGAGTGGCCGGAGATATGCAGTATTTT
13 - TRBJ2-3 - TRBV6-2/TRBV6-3 CASERDISDTQYF TGTGCCAGCGAAAGGGATATTTCAGATACGCAGTATTTT
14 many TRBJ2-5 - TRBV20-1 CSARGGLAIQTQYF TGCAGTGCTAGAGGGGGACTGGCCATACAGACCCAGTACTTC
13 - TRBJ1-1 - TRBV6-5 CASSSNRAVSAFF TGTGCCAGCAGTTCGAACAGGGCTGTCAGCGCTTTCTTT
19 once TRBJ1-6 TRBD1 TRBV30 CAWSVYAGQGLLGNSPLHF TGTGCCTGGAGTGTATACGCGGGACAGGGTTTATTAGGCAATTCACCCCTCCACTTT
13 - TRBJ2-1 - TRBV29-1 CSVGFSGGNEQFF TGCAGCGTTGGTTTCTCCGGCGGGAATGAGCAGTTCTTC
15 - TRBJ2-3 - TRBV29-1 CSALRDSTKLDTPYF TGCAGCGCTCTCCGGGACTCCACTAAGTTAGATACGCCGTATTTT
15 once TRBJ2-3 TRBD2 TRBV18 CASQPPASGRDTQYF TGTGCCAGCCAACCACCGGCCAGCGGGAGAGATACGCAGTATTTT
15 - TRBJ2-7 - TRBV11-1 CASSSTLRRGHEQYF TGTGCCAGCAGCTCCACCCTGCGCAGGGGCCACGAGCAGTACTTC
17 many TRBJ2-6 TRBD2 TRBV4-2 CASSYTSGSTGANVLTF TGTGCCAGCAGCTATACTAGCGGGAGTACCGGGGCCAACGTCCTGACTTTC
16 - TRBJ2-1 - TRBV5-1 CASSLGGIVSYNEQFF TGCGCCAGCAGCTTGGGTGGTATCGTCTCCTACAATGAGCAGTTCTTC
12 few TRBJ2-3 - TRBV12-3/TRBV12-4 CASSFGVDTQYF TGTGCCAGCAGTTTTGGTGTGGATACGCAGTATTTT
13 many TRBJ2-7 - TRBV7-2 CASSLGTYYEQYF TGTGCCAGCAGCTTAGGGACATACTACGAGCAGTACTTC
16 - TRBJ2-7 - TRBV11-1 CASSLVGLARSYEQYF TGTGCCAGCAGCTTAGTTGGCTTAGCGCGATCCTACGAGCAGTACTTC
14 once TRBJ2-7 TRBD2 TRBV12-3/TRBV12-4 CASSASGIDYEQYF TGTGCCAGCAGCGCTAGCGGCATAGATTACGAGCAGTACTTC
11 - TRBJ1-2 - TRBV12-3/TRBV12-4 CASGNNYGYTF TGTGCCAGCGGCAATAACTATGGCTACACCTTC
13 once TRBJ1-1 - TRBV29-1 CSVVVQIDTEAFF TGCAGCGTTGTGGTACAGATTGACACTGAAGCTTTCTTT
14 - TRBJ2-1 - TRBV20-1 CSARLSTVYNEQFF TGCAGTGCTAGACTATCGACAGTCTACAATGAGCAGTTCTTC
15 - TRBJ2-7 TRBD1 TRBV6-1 CASRTGHSATYEQYF TGTGCCAGCAGGACAGGGCATTCGGCTACCTACGAGCAGTACTTC
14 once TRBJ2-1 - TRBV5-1 CASSLGLLNNEQFF TGCGCCAGCAGCTTGGGACTCCTCAACAATGAGCAGTTCTTC
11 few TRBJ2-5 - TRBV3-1 CASAGVETQYF TGTGCCAGCGCTGGGGTCGAGACCCAGTACTTC
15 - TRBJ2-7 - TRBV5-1 CASSLAGTKASEQYF TGCGCCAGCAGCTTGGCGGGGACCAAAGCCTCCGAGCAGTACTTC
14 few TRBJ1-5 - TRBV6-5 CASSYIAGRQPQHF TGTGCCAGCAGTTACATAGCAGGCCGACAGCCCCAGCATTTT